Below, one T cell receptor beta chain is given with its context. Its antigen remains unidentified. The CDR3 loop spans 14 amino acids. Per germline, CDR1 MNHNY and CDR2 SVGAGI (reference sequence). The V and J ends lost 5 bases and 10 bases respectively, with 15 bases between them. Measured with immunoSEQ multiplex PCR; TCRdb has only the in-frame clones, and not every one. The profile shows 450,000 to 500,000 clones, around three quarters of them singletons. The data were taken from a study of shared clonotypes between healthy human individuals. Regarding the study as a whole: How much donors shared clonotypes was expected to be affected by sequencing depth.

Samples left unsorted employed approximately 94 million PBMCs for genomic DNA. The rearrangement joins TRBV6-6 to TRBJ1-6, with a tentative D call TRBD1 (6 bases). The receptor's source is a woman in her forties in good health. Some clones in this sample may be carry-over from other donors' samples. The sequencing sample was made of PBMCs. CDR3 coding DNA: TGTGCCAGCAGTCTACAGGGACCTGGGTCACCCCTCCACTTT. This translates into CASSLQGPGSPLHF.